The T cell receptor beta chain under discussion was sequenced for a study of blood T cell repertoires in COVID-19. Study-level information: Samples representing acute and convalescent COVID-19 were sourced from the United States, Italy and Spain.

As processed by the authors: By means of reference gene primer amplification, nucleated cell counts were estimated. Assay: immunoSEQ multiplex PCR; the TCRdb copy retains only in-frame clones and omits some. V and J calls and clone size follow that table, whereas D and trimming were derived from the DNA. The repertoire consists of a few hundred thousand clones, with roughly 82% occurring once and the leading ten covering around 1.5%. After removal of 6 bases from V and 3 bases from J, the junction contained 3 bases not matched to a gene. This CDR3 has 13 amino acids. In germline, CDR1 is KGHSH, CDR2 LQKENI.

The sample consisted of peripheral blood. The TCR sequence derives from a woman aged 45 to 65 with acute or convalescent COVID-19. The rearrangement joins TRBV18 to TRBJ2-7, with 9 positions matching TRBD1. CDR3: CASSLDRGYEQYF. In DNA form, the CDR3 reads TGTGCCAGCTCGCTGGACAGGGGCTACGAGCAGTACTTC.